This TCR beta chain was identified during a study of memory CD4+ T cells and cytomegalovirus serostatus. As for the study in general: This sample comes from healthy Belgian adults, eight to ten CMV seropositive, roughly 22 seronegative. Study results and caveats: About 40% of the roughly 160 known CMV-associated TCRbeta sequences appeared in CD4+ memory. Median bootstrapped AUC for CMV status was approximately 0.96 originally, about 0.9 US-trained.

The repertoire was sequenced with immunoSEQ multiplex PCR; TCRdb's copy has only in-frame clones and lacks some. The data show roughly 49,000 clones, 70% to 85% seen once. Single viable CD3+CD4+CD8-CD45RO+ cells were sorted as the memory CD4+ T cells. Deletions cut 5 bases from V and 1 base from J, with 15 bases between. This CDR3 comprises 15 residues. Germline V gene data show CDR1 as SGHTA and CDR2 as FQGNSA. On this clone: Its specificity is unknown.

The sequence was collected from an adult in good health and CMV-seronegative. This sequence joins TRBV7-2 and TRBJ2-7, with a tentative D call TRBD1 (6 bases). Sequenced sample: memory CD4+ T cells from blood. The CDR3 reads CASSPQGTGSYEQYF. CDR3 nucleotide sequence: TGTGCCAGCAGCCCACAGGGAACGGGGTCCTACGAGCAGTACTTC.